The entry that follows covers one TCR beta chain sequence. Its antigen is currently unknown. The data belong to a study of shared clonotypes between healthy human individuals. Study-wide points: Blood alone was sampled, and tissue repertoires likely differ. Compared with clonotypes that all four donors shared, non-shared clonotypes had lower generation probabilities.

The germline gives CDR1 SGDLS, CDR2 YYNGEE. This CDR3 is 15 amino acids long. Between the trimmed V and J ends, which lost 1 base and 5 bases, there was a span of 13 bases. Here immunoSEQ multiplex PCR was the method, and the copy in TCRdb shows in-frame clones only, minus some. The data hold about 180,000 clones, with about 93% observed a single time. The chain recombines TRBV9 with TRBJ2-1, with D perhaps being TRBD1 or TRBD2 (5 bases each). Sequenced input: naive CD4+ T cells sorted from blood. The subset denotes: CD45RA+ positively selected. The clonotype comes from a woman in her twenties or thirties in good health. The CDR3 reads CASSVFPGPNNEQFF. CDR3 in DNA: TGTGCCAGCAGCGTATTCCCGGGACCGAACAATGAGCAGTTCTTC.